This TCR beta chain was profiled in a study of control samples from healthy donors and cancer patients. TCRdb's copy holds only in-frame clones and misses some; the assay was immunoSEQ multiplex PCR. In the table there are about 190,000 clones, 90% to 95% of which are singletons. Comment on this clone: The junction departs from germline at one end; a sequencing error may be responsible.

The CDR3 consists of 15 residues. The V gene's germline CDR1 is SGDLS and CDR2 YYNGEE. The TCR was taken from a man aged 25 to 40 in good health. The chain is built from TRBV9 and TRBJ2-2; tentative D call: TRBD2 (5 bases). Sequencing was done on a sample of blood. CDR3 nucleotide sequence: TGTGCCAGCAGCCCGCGGGCCACGAACACCGGGGAGCCGTTTTTT. This codes for CASSPRATNTGEPFF.